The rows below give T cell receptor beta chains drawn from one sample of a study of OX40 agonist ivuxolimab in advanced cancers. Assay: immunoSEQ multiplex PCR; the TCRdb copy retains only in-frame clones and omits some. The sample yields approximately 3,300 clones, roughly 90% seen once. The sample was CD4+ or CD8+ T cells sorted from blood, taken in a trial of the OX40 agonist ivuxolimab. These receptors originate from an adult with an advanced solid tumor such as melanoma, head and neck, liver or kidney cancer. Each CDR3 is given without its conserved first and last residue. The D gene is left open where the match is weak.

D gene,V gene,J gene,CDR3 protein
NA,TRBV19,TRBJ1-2,ASSMMGVRLYGYT
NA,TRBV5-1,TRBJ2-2,ASSLALSNTGELF
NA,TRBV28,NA,ASSLRTPTPYPHEQY
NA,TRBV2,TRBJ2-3,ASSEQGQGDTQY
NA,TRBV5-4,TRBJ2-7,ASSLDGIEQY
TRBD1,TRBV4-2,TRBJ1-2,ASSQDPTGTGITNYGYT
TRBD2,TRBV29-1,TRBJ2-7,SVGGDSSSYEQY
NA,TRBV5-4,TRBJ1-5,ASSRGGERNQPQH
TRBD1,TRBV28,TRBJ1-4,ASSPPTGGFEKLF
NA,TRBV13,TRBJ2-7,ASRPRGSYEQY
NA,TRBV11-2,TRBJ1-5,ASSLQGDQPQH
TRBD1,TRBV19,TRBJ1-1,ASSIDRVTEAF
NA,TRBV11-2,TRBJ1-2,ASSFMDRTYYGYT
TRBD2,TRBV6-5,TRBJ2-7,ASSQRRGAYEQY
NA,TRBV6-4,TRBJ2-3,ASSDRGASTDTQY
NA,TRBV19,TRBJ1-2,ASSIVGGGYT